This passage covers 5 T cell receptor beta chains from one sample sequenced in a study of cytomegalovirus exposure and HLA in healthy donors. Profiled with immunoSEQ multiplex PCR; TCRdb holds only in-frame clones, not every one. The sample contains around 230,000 clones, 86% of which appear only once. Sequenced material: PBMCs. These receptors all come from a woman aged 25 to 39 in good health and CMV-seropositive.

V gene TRBV2 combines with J gene TRBJ1-2, with D perhaps matching TRBD1 (6 bases). Germline CDR1 is SNHLY and CDR2 is FYNNEI. The V end lost 0 bases, the J end lost 6 bases, and 20 bases lay between the germline ends. CDR3 size: 17 residues. The DNA for the CDR3 is TGTGCCAGCAGTGAAGCCGGCAGGGGTCGAGGGTTTGATGGCTACACCTTC. Its protein is CASSEAGRGRGFDGYTF.

This clone has just one count. The chain joins TRBV19 to TRBJ1-5, with D unresolved. Between the trimmed V and J ends, which lost 5 bases and 0 bases, there was a span of 14 bases. Per the germline V gene, CDR1 is LNHDA and CDR2 is SQIVND (reference sequence). CDR3 length: 16 residues. This chain's CDR3 is CASSVTSTVSNQPQHF. Written as DNA, the CDR3 is TGTGCCAGTAGTGTAACCTCGACTGTTAGCAATCAGCCCCAGCATTTT.

The V call is TRBV7-8, the J call TRBJ1-4, with D maybe TRBD1 (6 bases). CDR3 length: 16 amino acids. The germline V gene has CDR1 SGHVS and CDR2 FQNEAQ. Trimming took 4 bases from V and 2 from J, leaving 14 bases between them. The CDR3 reads CASSSTGSTTNEKLFF. The DNA for the CDR3 is TGTGCCAGCAGCTCCACAGGGAGTACTACTAATGAAAAACTGTTTTTT.

This clone was observed a single time. This CDR3 is also generated by other DNA sequences in the sample. This chain links TRBV5-1 with TRBJ1-4; no definite D call. In germline, CDR1 is SGHRS, CDR2 YFSETQ. This CDR3 has 14 amino acids. V dropped 4 bases and J dropped 0 bases, with 7 bases sitting between them. CDR3 in amino acids: CASSLSATNEKLFF. The CDR3 DNA follows: TGCGCCAGCAGCCTCAGTGCAACTAATGAAAAACTGTTTTTT.

Comments on this clone: This clone may be a read error of a much larger clone one base away. This chain connects TRBV11-2 to TRBJ2-5; D might be TRBD2 (6 bases). In germline, CDR1 is SGHAT, CDR2 FQNNGV. Trimming pared 5 bases from V and 5 bases from J, leaving 12 bases between. CDR3 length equals 13 residues. The chain's CDR3 is CASSPGSRETQYF. Here the CDR3 DNA reads TGTGCCAGCAGCCCCGGGAGTCGGGAGACCCAGTACTTC.